A single T cell receptor (beta chain) is shown here with its context. Time point given: blood 4 weeks post-SBRT, at nephrectomy. As for treatment: 15 Gy SBRT to primary tumor, nephrectomy 4 weeks later. Nephrectomy followed 15 Gy stereotactic body radiation by 4 weeks. Radiation-treated patients gave blood at baseline, week 2 and week 4. Clear cell pathology was present in this patient's renal cell carcinoma. Germline V CDR1 and CDR2: SGHRS, YFSETQ. The CDR3 contains 14 residues. Trimming removed 2 bases from V and 5 bases from J, with 13 bases in between. Sequenced by immunoSEQ multiplex PCR; TCRdb stores in-frame clones only, minus some. The sample records over 120,000 clones, approximately 86% being singletons. This entry comes from a study of radiation and T cells in renal cell carcinoma.

The clonotype was recovered from a woman aged 45 to 65 with renal cell carcinoma. This chain joins TRBV5-1 and TRBJ2-5, with D maybe TRBD2 (5 bases). The specimen was blood, collected from a patient whose treatment included radiotherapy and nephrectomy. In DNA form, the CDR3 reads TGCGCCAGCAGCTTACGGCGGGTGGGGGAGACCCAGTACTTC. Translated: CASSLRRVGETQYF.